This note documents a single T cell receptor (beta chain) sequence. The antigen it recognizes is unknown. Per-base qualities were not stored, and no clone one base away is much larger. The sample belongs to a study of cytomegalovirus exposure and HLA in healthy donors (dated by TCRdb to the late 2010s). About the study as a whole: According to a later analysis, the 120 or so validation repertoires were produced on the same platform as the approximately 620 repertoires of the first cohort. The study aimed to test whether signatures of past pathogen exposure could be identified by cataloging public T cell receptors. In addition to the first cohort of 666 subjects, a separate validation cohort of around 110 different subjects was used. To predict cytomegalovirus infection status, the study brought together high-throughput TCR immunosequencing, statistical association of individual TCRs with disease status, and machine learning. The study at large found these results: A total of 164 TCR beta chains were listed by the study as associated with cytomegalovirus. While some public TCRs were present in many individuals, most TCR sequences turned up only very rarely across donors. Subsequent analysis determined that TCRs grouped into clusters in the first cohort also showed a tendency toward co-occurrence across the approximately 110 validation repertoires, and about 93% of cluster scores exceeded 0. A later analysis lacked HLA typing for the validation cohort, so it scored co-occurrence in that cohort across all 110 or so repertoires. In both the original and validation cohorts, the classifier was reported to diagnose cytomegalovirus status with high specificity and sensitivity. In vitro tests confirmed that a few of the cytomegalovirus-associated TCR beta chains recognize cytomegalovirus antigens. The authors suggested that the approach could potentially be generalized to other disease states and immunological phenotypes.

Separate from the approximately 690-subject first cohort, the validation cohort of some 130 subjects was the group to which the donors belonged. Receptor libraries were prepared by the immunoSEQ multiplex PCR assay. On the authors' methods: A statistical classification framework was built for diagnosing cytomegalovirus status from the catalog of TCR beta chain sequences. Drawn from immuneACCESS, this table holds only the in-frame rearrangements with V and J called that TCRdb kept. Clones are partly lost; checked studies trace under half to an unresolved V gene and leave the rest unexplained. For V, J and clone size, that table is used; D and trimming come from the DNA. Here the sample has some 130,000 clones; nearly 90% occur a single time. The ten largest clones represent approximately 1.2% of the sample. The sequencing sample was made of PBMCs. This sequence originates from a woman between 18 and 30 years old in good health and CMV-seronegative.

For the CDR3, the sequence is CASSEQGTGTDTQYF. The bases are TGTGCCAGCAGCGAACAGGGGACGGGGACAGATACGCAGTATTTT. The rearranged chain carries TRBV9 and TRBJ2-3; 7 bases in the middle match TRBD1. V trim: 3 bases; J trim: 3 bases; unmatched bases: 7. The CDR1 and CDR2 encoded by the germline V gene are SGDLS and YYNGEE. The CDR3 runs 15 amino acids, cysteine and phenylalanine included. CDR3 DNA only is kept here, 45 bases in frame from base 1.